This TCR beta chain comes out of a study of CD8+ T cells in alopecia areata. Background on the study: Each of the treated patients was given oral tofacitinib, 5 to 10 mg twice daily, for moderate-to-severe alopecia areata. People stayed on tofacitinib for 6 to 18 months, then stopped the drug for 6 months.

The CDR3 extends over 16 amino acids. Looked up from germline, CDR1 is LGHNA and CDR2 is YNFKEQ. The V and J ends lost 4 bases and 6 bases, in that order; junction bases with no gene match: 10. Following RNA extraction, reverse transcription yielded cDNA that acted as the sequencing template. Generated by immunoSEQ multiplex PCR, the TCRdb table keeps only in-frame clones and is missing some. The sample consists of tens of thousands of clones, 90% to 97% of them appearing once. Samples from alopecia areata patients were lesional scalp punch biopsies and peripheral blood. The chain combines TRBV4-2 with TRBJ2-2, with TRBD2 matching 8 bases. This sequence originates from a human donor with alopecia areata. Sequencing was performed on CD8+ T cells sorted from blood, taken at week 0. CDR3 region: CASSPNLGLEAGELFF. The CDR3 nucleotides read TGTGCCAGCAGCCCGAACTTGGGACTAGAGGCCGGGGAGCTGTTTTTT.